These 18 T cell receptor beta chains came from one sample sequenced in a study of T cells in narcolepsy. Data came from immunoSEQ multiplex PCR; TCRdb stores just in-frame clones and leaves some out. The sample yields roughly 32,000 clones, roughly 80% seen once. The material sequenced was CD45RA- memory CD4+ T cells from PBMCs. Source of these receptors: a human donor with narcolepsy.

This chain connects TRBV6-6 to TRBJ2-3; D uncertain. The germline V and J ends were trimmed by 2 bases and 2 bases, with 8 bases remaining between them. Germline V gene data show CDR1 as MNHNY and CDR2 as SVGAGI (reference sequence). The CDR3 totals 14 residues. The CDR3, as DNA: TGTGCCAGCAGTTACAGCCAGTCCACAGATACGCAGTATTTT. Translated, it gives CASSYSQSTDTQYF.

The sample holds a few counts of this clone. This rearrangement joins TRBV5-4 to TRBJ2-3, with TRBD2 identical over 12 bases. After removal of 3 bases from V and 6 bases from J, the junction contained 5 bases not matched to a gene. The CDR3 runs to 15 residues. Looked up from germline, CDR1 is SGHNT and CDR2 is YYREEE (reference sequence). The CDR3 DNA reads TGTGCCAGCAGCTACACTAGCGGGAGGATGGATACGCAGTATTTT. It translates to CASSYTSGRMDTQYF.

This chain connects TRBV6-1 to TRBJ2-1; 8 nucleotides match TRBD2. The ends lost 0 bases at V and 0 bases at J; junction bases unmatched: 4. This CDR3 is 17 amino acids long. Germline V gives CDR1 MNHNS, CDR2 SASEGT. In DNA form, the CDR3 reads TGTGCCAGCAGTGAAGCTAGCGGGGCCTTCTCCTACAATGAGCAGTTCTTC. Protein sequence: CASSEASGAFSYNEQFF.

For the CDR3, the DNA is TGTGCCAGCAGTGGAACCGGGACAGGGTTAGATGAGCAGTTCTTC. Translation: CASSGTGTGLDEQFF. J is TRBJ2-1 and V is TRBV28; 9 nucleotides match TRBD1. CDR1 and CDR2 (germline): MDHEN, SYDVKM. J was trimmed by 8 bases and V by 5 bases; bases with no gene match: 10. This CDR3 has 15 residues.

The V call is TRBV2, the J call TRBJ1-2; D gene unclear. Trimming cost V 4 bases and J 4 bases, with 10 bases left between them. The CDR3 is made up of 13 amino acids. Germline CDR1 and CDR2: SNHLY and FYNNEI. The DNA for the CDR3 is TGTGCCAGCAGTGTCAGCCAAAGCTATGGCTACACCTTC. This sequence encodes CASSVSQSYGYTF.

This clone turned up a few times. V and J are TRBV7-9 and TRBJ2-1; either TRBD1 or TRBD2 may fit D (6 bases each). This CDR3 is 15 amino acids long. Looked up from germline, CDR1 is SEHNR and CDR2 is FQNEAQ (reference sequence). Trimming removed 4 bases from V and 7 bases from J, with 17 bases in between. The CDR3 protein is CASSSRQVRGNEQFF. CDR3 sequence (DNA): TGTGCCAGCAGCTCACGACAGGTCCGGGGGAATGAGCAGTTCTTC. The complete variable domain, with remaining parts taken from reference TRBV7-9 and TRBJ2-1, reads DTGVSQNPRHKITKRGQNVTFRCDPISEHNRLYWYRQTLGQGPEFLTYFQNEAQLEKSRLLSDRFSAERPKGSFSTLEIQRTEQGDSAMYLCASSSRQVRGNEQFFGPGTRLTVL.

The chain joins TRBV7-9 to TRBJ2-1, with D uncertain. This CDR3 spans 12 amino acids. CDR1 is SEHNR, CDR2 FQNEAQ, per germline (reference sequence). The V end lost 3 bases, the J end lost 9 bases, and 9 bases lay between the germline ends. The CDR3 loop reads CASSFSGREQFF. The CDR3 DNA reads TGTGCCAGCAGCTTCTCAGGACGTGAGCAGTTCTTC.

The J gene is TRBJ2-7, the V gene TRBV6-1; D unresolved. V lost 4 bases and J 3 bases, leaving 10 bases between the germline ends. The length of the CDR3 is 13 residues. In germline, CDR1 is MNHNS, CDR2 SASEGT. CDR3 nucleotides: TGTGCCAGCAGTGCTGACCGGAACTACGAGCAGTACTTC. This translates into CASSADRNYEQYF.

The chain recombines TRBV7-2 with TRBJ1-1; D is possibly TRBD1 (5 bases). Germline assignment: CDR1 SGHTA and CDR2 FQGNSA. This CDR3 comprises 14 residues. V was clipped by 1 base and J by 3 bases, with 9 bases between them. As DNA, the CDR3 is TGTGCCAGCAGCTTAGGGGGCATGTACACTGAAGCTTTCTTT. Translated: CASSLGGMYTEAFF.

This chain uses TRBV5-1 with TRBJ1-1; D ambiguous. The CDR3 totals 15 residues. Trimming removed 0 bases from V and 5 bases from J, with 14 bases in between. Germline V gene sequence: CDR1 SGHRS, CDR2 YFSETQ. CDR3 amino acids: CASSLERGVRTEAFF. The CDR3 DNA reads TGCGCCAGCAGCTTGGAACGCGGGGTAAGAACTGAAGCTTTCTTT.

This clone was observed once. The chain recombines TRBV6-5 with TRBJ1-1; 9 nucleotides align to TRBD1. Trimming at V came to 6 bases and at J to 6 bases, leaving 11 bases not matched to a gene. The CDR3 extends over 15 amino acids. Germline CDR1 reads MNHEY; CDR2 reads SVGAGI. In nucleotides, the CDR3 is TGTGCCAGCAGGATTGAGGGGACAGGGAGGGCTGAAGCTTTCTTT. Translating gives CASRIEGTGRAEAFF.

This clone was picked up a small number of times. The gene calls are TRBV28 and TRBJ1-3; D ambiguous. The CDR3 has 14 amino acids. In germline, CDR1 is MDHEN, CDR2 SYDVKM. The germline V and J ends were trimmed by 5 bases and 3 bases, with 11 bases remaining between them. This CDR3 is CASSEPSGGNTIYF. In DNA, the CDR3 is TGTGCCAGCAGTGAACCGTCGGGTGGAAACACCATATATTTT.

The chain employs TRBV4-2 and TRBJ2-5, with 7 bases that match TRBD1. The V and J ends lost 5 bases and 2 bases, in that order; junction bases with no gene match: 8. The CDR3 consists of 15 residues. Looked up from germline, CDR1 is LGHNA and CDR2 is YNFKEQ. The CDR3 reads CASSFDSGQQETQYF. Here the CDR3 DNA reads TGTGCCAGCAGCTTCGACTCGGGACAGCAAGAGACCCAGTACTTC.

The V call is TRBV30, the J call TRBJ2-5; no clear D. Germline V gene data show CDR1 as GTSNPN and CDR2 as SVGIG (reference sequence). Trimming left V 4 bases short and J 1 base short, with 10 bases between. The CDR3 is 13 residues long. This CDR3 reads CAWKRAIQETQYF. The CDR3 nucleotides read TGTGCCTGGAAACGGGCCATCCAAGAGACCCAGTACTTC. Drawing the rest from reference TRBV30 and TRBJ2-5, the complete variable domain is SQTIHQWPATLVQPVGSPLSLECTVEGTSNPNLYWYRQAAGRGLQLLFYSVGIGQISSEVPQNLSASRPQDRQFILSSKKLLLSDSGFYLCAWKRAIQETQYFGPGTRLLVL.

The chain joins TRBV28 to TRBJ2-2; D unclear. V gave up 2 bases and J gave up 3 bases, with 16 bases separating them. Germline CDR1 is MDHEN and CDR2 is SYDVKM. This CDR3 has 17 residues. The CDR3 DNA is TGTGCCAGCAGTTTAGCCCCGGACCTACTTTACACCGGGGAGCTGTTTTTT. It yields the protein CASSLAPDLLYTGELFF.

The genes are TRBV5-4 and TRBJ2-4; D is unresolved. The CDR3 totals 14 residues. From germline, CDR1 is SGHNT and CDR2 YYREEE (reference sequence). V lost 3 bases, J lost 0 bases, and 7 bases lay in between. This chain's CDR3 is CASSWAGAKNIQYF. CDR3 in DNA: TGTGCCAGCAGCTGGGCAGGAGCCAAAAACATTCAGTACTTC. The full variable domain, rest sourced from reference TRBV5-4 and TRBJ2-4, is ETGVTQSPTHLIKTRGQQVTLRCSSQSGHNTVSWYQQALGQGPQFIFQYYREEENGRGNFPPRFSGLQFPNYSSELNVNALELDDSALYLCASSWAGAKNIQYFGAGTRLSVL.

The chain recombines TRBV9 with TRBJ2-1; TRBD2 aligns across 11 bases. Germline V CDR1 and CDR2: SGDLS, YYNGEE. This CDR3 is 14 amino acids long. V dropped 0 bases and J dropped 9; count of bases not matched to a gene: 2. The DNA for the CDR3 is TGTGCCAGCAGCGTAGTAGCGGGGGGGCGTGAGCAGTTCTTC. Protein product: CASSVVAGGREQFF.

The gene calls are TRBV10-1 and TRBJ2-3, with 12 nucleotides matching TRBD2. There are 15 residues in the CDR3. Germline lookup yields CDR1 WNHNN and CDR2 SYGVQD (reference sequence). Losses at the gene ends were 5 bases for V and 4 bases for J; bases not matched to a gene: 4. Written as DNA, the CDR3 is TGCGCCAGCAGTTCGACTAGCGGGAGCGCAGATACGCAGTATTTT. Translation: CASSSTSGSADTQYF.